This entry concerns a single T cell receptor beta chain. Antigen specificity is unknown. The primer mix had 60 Vbeta and 13 Jbeta primers. Using immunoSEQ multiplex PCR, the repertoire was profiled, and TCRdb retains in-frame clones only, with some absent. The sample holds some 93,000 clones, roughly 10% seen once. The sample belongs to a study of cytomegalovirus exposure and HLA in healthy donors. Study-level results: In vitro testing confirmed a few CMV-associated chains as specific for CMV antigens. Overall, around 160 TCR beta chains were annotated as cytomegalovirus-associated. A later analysis linked a missense variant in DCLRE1C to the trimming of TCR beta V and J genes.

The J segment lost 8 bases and the V segment lost 5 bases, leaving 9 bases of the junction unmatched. The CDR3 loop spans 15 amino acids. In germline, CDR1 is MNHEY, CDR2 SMNVEV (reference sequence). The J gene is TRBJ2-1, the V gene TRBV27, with 10 bases aligning to TRBD2. The source is a man aged 45-65 years in good health and CMV-seropositive. Sequencing was performed on PBMCs. Here the CDR3 DNA reads TGTGCCAGCAGTGGAAGCGGGAGGGCTGGCCATGAGCAGTTCTTC. Its translation is CASSGSGRAGHEQFF.